A single sample gave rise to the 24 T cell receptor beta chains below, sequenced in a study of radiotherapy plus CTLA-4 blockade in lung cancer. This table comes from immunoSEQ multiplex PCR, and its TCRdb copy is limited to in-frame clones, with some not included. The sample holds about 85,000 clones, 86% seen once. Sequenced material: peripheral blood, taken from a patient treated with radiotherapy plus ipilimumab. These TCRs come from a human donor with non-small cell lung cancer who had a partial response to radiotherapy plus ipilimumab.

V gene TRBV7-9 combines with J gene TRBJ2-7; 9 nucleotides match TRBD1. The CDR3 is 14 amino acids. Losses at the gene ends were 7 bases for V and 5 bases for J; bases not matched to a gene: 9. Germline lookup yields CDR1 SEHNR and CDR2 FQNEAQ (reference sequence). The CDR3 DNA follows: TGTGCCAGCACGCTCGGGACAGGGAACGACGAGCAGTACTTC. It translates to CASTLGTGNDEQYF. Together with reference TRBV7-9 and TRBJ2-7, the CDR3 gives the full variable domain: DTGVSQNPRHKITKRGQNVTFRCDPISEHNRLYWYRQTLGQGPEFLTYFQNEAQLEKSRLLSDRFSAERPKGSFSTLEIQRTEQGDSAMYLCASTLGTGNDEQYFGPGTRLTVT.

The gene calls are TRBV7-2 and TRBJ2-1; D unresolved. This CDR3 contains 12 residues. Germline V CDR1 and CDR2: SGHTA, FQGNSA. V gave up 2 bases and J gave up 9 bases, with 8 bases separating them. CDR3 sequence reads: CASSLTAIEQFF. In DNA form, the CDR3 reads TGTGCCAGCAGCTTAACTGCGATTGAGCAGTTCTTC.

The chain uses TRBV6-6 and TRBJ1-1; 8 bases agree with TRBD1. Trimming took 6 bases from V and 6 from J; bases not matched to a gene: 3. The CDR3 runs 12 residues. Germline V lookup: CDR1 MNHNY, CDR2 SVGAGI (reference sequence). The CDR3 loop reads CASSRQGSEAFF. The CDR3 DNA follows: TGTGCCAGCAGCCGACAGGGGTCTGAAGCTTTCTTT.

The rearrangement uses TRBV29-1 and TRBJ2-7; TRBD1 agrees at 8 bases. V shed 1 base, J shed 2 bases, and the junction held 13 bases outside the gene matches. CDR1 and CDR2 from the germline V gene are SQVTM and ANQGSEA. There are 17 residues in the CDR3. The CDR3 is CSVEGTGFTVGAYEQYV. The CDR3 DNA is TGCAGCGTTGAAGGGACAGGGTTCACCGTTGGCGCCTACGAGCAGTACGTC.

V usage is TRBV30 and J usage is TRBJ2-1, with 12 bases fitting TRBD2. With 0 bases clipped from V and 7 bases from J, the junction kept 10 bases outside the gene matches. The CDR3 is 17 residues long. The germline V gene has CDR1 GTSNPN and CDR2 SVGIG (reference sequence). The CDR3 here is CAWSVRLAGGFRNEQFF. DNA of the CDR3: TGTGCCTGGAGTGTACGCCTAGCGGGAGGGTTTAGGAATGAGCAGTTCTTC.

This rearrangement joins TRBV7-9 to TRBJ1-1, with 11 bases fitting TRBD1. Per the germline V gene, CDR1 is SEHNR and CDR2 is FQNEAQ (reference sequence). Trimming removed 3 bases from V and 3 bases from J; junction bases left unmatched: 6. This CDR3 is 16 amino acids long. CDR3: CASSFRTGGLDTEAFF. CDR3 bases: TGTGCCAGCAGCTTTCGGACAGGGGGCTTGGACACTGAAGCTTTCTTT.

The rearrangement joins TRBV11-2 to TRBJ1-1; TRBD1 matches at 10 bases. Germline V lookup: CDR1 SGHAT, CDR2 FQNNGV. Losses at the gene ends were 5 bases for V and 4 bases for J; bases not matched to a gene: 4. This CDR3 has 14 amino acids. As DNA, the CDR3 is TGTGCCAGCAGCGAAAGGACAGGGGGCACTGAAGCTTTCTTT. Translation gives CASSERTGGTEAFF.

The CDR3 is CASRLTKLAGGNTGELFF. In DNA form, the CDR3 reads TGTGCAAGTCGCTTAACTAAACTAGCGGGAGGGAACACCGGGGAGCTGTTTTTT. V and J are TRBV12-2 and TRBJ2-2; TRBD2 is taken as the D call from the table, unchecked against the DNA. TRBV12-2 constitutes a pseudogene. CDR3 size: 18 residues.

The chain joins TRBV29-1 to TRBJ1-3; TRBD1 might be the D (5 bases). The CDR3 covers 14 residues. With 5 bases removed from V and 0 bases from J, the gap between germline ends came to 11 bases. Germline V gene lookup returns CDR1 SQVTM and CDR2 ANQGSEA. The CDR3 loop is CSVLDSSSGNTIYF. CDR3 coding DNA: TGCAGCGTTCTAGACAGCTCCTCTGGAAACACCATATATTTT.

The V and J genes are TRBV9 and TRBJ2-5; TRBD2 matches at 8 bases. Germline V gene data show CDR1 as SGDLS and CDR2 as YYNGEE. J was trimmed by 1 base and V by 1 base; bases with no gene match: 3. The CDR3 length is 15 residues. The CDR3 region has the DNA TGTGCCAGCAGCGTAAGTGGACTAGCCCAAGAGACCCAGTACTTC. Translating gives CASSVSGLAQETQYF.

The chain employs TRBV6-5 and TRBJ1-2; D is unclear. This CDR3 is 15 amino acids long. Germline V gene sequence: CDR1 MNHEY, CDR2 SVGAGI. Trimming shortened V by 2 bases and J by 4 bases, and 14 bases separated the two germline ends. Here the CDR3 DNA reads TGTGCCAGCAGTTACACACTTCAAGGACTCTATGGCTACACCTTC. Encoded protein: CASSYTLQGLYGYTF.

This CDR3 is CASSQTGGRGEKLFF. The DNA of the CDR3 is TGTGCCAGCAGTCAGACAGGGGGCCGGGGAGAAAAACTGTTTTTT. This chain links TRBV6-5 with TRBJ1-4; 10 nucleotides align to TRBD1. The CDR3 is 15 amino acids. Germline CDR1 is MNHEY and CDR2 is SVGAGI. J was trimmed by 8 bases and V by 5 bases; bases with no gene match: 8.

This clone has a handful of counts. The chain couples TRBV7-2 to TRBJ1-2; D remains unclear. Trimming took 5 bases from V and 2 from J, leaving 6 bases between them. Germline assignment: CDR1 SGHTA and CDR2 FQGNSA. The CDR3 is 12 amino acids. DNA for the CDR3: TGTGCCAGCAGCCCCTCCAACTATGGCTACACCTTC. Translated, it gives CASSPSNYGYTF.

This chain links TRBV6-1 with TRBJ2-7; 9 bases fit TRBD2. The CDR3 loop spans 15 amino acids. The junction had 3 bases not matched to a gene; V was cut back by 0 bases and J by 3 bases. Germline V gene lookup returns CDR1 MNHNS and CDR2 SASEGT. CDR3 protein: CASSEAILAGYEQYF. CDR3 coding DNA: TGTGCCAGCAGTGAAGCAATACTAGCGGGCTACGAGCAGTACTTC.

The table lists this clone with a few counts. This sequence joins TRBV27 and TRBJ1-5; possibly TRBD1 for D (6 bases). This CDR3 has 15 amino acids. Germline CDR1 is MNHEY and CDR2 is SMNVEV (reference sequence). Trimming removed 0 bases from V and 4 bases from J, with 10 bases in between. This CDR3 is CASSLSSDRNQPQHF. The CDR3 DNA follows: TGTGCCAGCAGTTTATCGTCGGACAGAAATCAGCCCCAGCATTTT.

The chain joins TRBV29-1 to TRBJ1-3; 7 bases are shared with TRBD1. The junction had 8 bases not matched to a gene; V was cut back by 7 bases and J by 2 bases. The CDR3 loop spans 14 amino acids. Germline values: CDR1 SQVTM, CDR2 ANQGSEA. Here the CDR3 reads CSATITGAGNTIYF. CDR3 bases: TGCAGCGCCACTATAACAGGGGCTGGAAACACCATATATTTT.

The chain uses TRBV6-1 and TRBJ1-3, with a weak D call TRBD1 (5 bases). Per germline, CDR1 MNHNS and CDR2 SASEGT. Between the trimmed V and J ends, which lost 3 bases and 0 bases, there was a span of 6 bases. CDR3 length: 14 amino acids. The CDR3 loop is CASSETDSGNTIYF. The CDR3 region has the DNA TGTGCCAGCAGTGAGACAGACTCTGGAAACACCATATATTTT.

This sequence joins TRBV28 and TRBJ2-2; 7 bases agree with TRBD1. Germline CDR1 and CDR2: MDHEN and SYDVKM. The CDR3 is 14 residues long. V trimming: 2 bases; J trimming: 6 bases; junction bases outside the gene matches: 3. In nucleotides, the CDR3 is TGTGCCAGCAGTTTAGGGCAGGGGGCCGGGGAGCTGTTTTTT. This translates into CASSLGQGAGELFF.

The chain joins TRBV4-3 to TRBJ2-2; possible D gene TRBD2, 5 bases. V was clipped by 3 bases and J by 5 bases, with 16 bases between them. The CDR3 runs 16 residues. The germline V gene has CDR1 LGHNA and CDR2 YSLEER. In DNA, the CDR3 is TGCGCCAGCAGCCAGGAGCCGTTTAGCGCAACCGGGGAGCTGTTTTTT. It codes for CASSQEPFSATGELFF.

The chain links TRBV5-1 to TRBJ1-1, with TRBD1 matching 9 bases. J was trimmed by 9 bases and V by 3 bases; bases with no gene match: 6. The CDR3 runs 13 residues. Per the germline V gene, CDR1 is SGHRS and CDR2 is YFSETQ. The CDR3 protein is CASSSPGQGKAFF. The DNA for the CDR3 is TGCGCCAGCAGCTCACCGGGACAGGGTAAAGCTTTCTTT.

This clone was observed a few times. This chain connects TRBV7-9 to TRBJ1-1; D unclear. The CDR3 is 12 residues long. Trimming took 6 bases from V and 5 from J, leaving 10 bases between them. Germline CDR1 SEHNR, CDR2 FQNEAQ (reference sequence). The DNA of the CDR3 is TGTGCCAGCAGTATCGCGAAGACTGAAGCTTTCTTT. The encoded protein is CASSIAKTEAFF.

The V gene is TRBV5-1, the J gene TRBJ2-7; 10 nucleotides agree with TRBD2. The CDR3 is made up of 15 amino acids. In germline, CDR1 is SGHRS, CDR2 YFSETQ. V trimming: 4 bases; J trimming: 4 bases; junction bases outside the gene matches: 8. CDR3 sequence reads: CASSTGASGSYEQYV. The CDR3 DNA follows: TGCGCCAGCAGCACTGGGGCTAGCGGGAGTTACGAGCAGTACGTC.

The J gene is TRBJ1-5, the V gene TRBV27, with 7 bases identical to TRBD1. The CDR3 is 17 residues long. Germline assignment: CDR1 MNHEY and CDR2 SMNVEV (reference sequence). Trimming took 1 base from V and 0 from J; bases not matched to a gene: 6. This CDR3 reads CASSLFATGNSNQPQHF. As DNA, the CDR3 is TGTGCCAGCAGTTTATTCGCGACAGGGAATAGCAATCAGCCCCAGCATTTT.

The table lists this clone with a count of one. The chain employs TRBV18 and TRBJ2-1; a weak D match, TRBD2 (6 bases). The V end lost 2 bases, the J end lost 8 bases, and 16 bases lay between the germline ends. The germline CDR1 and CDR2 sequences are KGHSH and LQKENI. The CDR3 has 15 amino acids. DNA of the CDR3: TGTGCCAGCTCACCAGTCGGGGGTCCGGGCGATGAGCAGTTCTTC. Translating gives CASSPVGGPGDEQFF.